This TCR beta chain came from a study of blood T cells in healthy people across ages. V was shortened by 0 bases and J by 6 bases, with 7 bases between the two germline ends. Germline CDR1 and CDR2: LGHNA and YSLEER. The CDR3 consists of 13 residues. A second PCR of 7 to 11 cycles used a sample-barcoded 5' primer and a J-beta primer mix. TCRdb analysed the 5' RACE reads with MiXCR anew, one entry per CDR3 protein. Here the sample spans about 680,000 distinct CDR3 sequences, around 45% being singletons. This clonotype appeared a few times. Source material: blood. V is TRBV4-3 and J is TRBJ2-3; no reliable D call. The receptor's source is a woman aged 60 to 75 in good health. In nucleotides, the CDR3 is TGCGCCAGCAGCCAAGATCGGATTGATACGCAGTATTTT. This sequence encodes CASSQDRIDTQYF.